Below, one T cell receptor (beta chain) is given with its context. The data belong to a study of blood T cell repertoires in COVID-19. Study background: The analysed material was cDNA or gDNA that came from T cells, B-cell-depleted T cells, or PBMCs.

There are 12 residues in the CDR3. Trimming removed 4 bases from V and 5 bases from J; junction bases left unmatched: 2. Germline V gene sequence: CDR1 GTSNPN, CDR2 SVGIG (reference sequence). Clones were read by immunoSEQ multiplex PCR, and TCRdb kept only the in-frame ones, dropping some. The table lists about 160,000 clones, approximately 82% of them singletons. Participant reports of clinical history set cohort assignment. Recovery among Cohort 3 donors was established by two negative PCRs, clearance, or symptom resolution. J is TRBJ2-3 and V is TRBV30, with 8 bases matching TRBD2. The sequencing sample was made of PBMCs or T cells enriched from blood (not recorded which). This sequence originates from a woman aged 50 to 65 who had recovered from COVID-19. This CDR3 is CAWTGGGDTQYF. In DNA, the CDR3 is TGTGCCTGGACGGGAGGGGGAGATACGCAGTATTTT.